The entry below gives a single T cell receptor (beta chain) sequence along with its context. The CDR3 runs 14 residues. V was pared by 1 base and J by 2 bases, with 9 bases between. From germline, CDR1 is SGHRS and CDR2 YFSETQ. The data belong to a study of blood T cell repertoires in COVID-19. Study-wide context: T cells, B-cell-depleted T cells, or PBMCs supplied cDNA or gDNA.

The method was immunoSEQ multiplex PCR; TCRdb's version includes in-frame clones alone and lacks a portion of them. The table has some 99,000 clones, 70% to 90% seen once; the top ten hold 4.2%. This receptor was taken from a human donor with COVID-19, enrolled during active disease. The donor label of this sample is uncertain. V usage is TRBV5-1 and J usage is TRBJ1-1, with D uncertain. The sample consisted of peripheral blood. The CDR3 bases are TGCGCCAGCAGCTTGAGCTCTACTAACACTGAAGCTTTCTTT. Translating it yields CASSLSSTNTEAFF.